One and the same sample provided the 19 T cell receptor beta chains below, sequenced in a study of early T cells in non-severe SARS-CoV-2 infection. TCRdb re-called the 5' RACE reads through MiXCR, storing one row per CDR3 protein. The table has tens of thousands of distinct CDR3 sequences, roughly 10% seen once. The specimen was whole blood. The origin of the receptors is an adult who was a healthcare worker with PCR-confirmed SARS-CoV-2 infection or an uninfected control (not recorded which).

This clonotype was counted between two and nine times. The V call is TRBV6-2 or TRBV6-3, the J call TRBJ2-1; the D gene is possibly TRBD2 (6 bases). Germline CDR1 is MNHEY and CDR2 is SVGEGT. Deletions cut 7 bases from V and 6 bases from J, with 22 bases between. The CDR3 sequence is 16 residues long. The DNA of the CDR3 is TGTGCCAGCATCGGAGGGGCCCGCCGTATTGGCAATGAGCAGTTCTTC. As protein: CASIGGARRIGNEQFF.

This clonotype was recorded a few times. The chain joins TRBV12-5 to TRBJ2-1, with 10 bases that match TRBD2. The CDR3 sequence is 16 residues long. CDR1 is LGHNT, CDR2 FRNRAP, per germline. J lost 3 bases, V lost 4 bases, and 6 bases had no gene match. The CDR3 DNA reads TGTGCTAGTGGTTCTTTTAGCGGGAGGAGCTACAATGAGCAGTTCTTC. Translating it yields CASGSFSGRSYNEQFF. Full variable domain (remainder filled in from reference TRBV12-5 and TRBJ2-1): DARVTQTPRHKVTEMGQEVTMRCQPILGHNTVFWYRQTMMQGLELLAYFRNRAPLDDSGMPKDRFSAEMPDATLATLKIQPSEPRDSAVYFCASGSFSGRSYNEQFFGPGTRLTVL.

This clonotype was counted many times. The chain has TRBV24-1 and TRBJ2-1; D gene uncertain. Trimming took off 5 bases at V and 5 bases at J, with 3 bases between the two ends. The germline gives CDR1 KGHDR, CDR2 SFDVKD. The CDR3 covers 11 residues. In nucleotides, the CDR3 is TGTGCCACCAGTGCAGACAATGAGCAGTTCTTC. The encoded protein is CATSADNEQFF.

This clonotype turned up a few times. The junction departs from the called germline gene at one end, perhaps through a read error. V usage is TRBV7-2 and J usage is TRBJ2-7; D remains unclear. The CDR3 is made up of 14 amino acids. Germline-derived CDR1 and CDR2 are SGHTA and FQGNSA. CDR3 DNA: TGTGCCAGCAGCTTATACCGTACCTCCTACGAGCAGTATTTC. This translates into CASSLYRTSYEQYF.

The chain couples TRBV7-2 to TRBJ2-1, with TRBD2 matching 11 bases. This CDR3 has 16 residues. From germline, CDR1 is SGHTA and CDR2 FQGNSA. J lost 8 bases, V lost 4 bases, and 10 bases had no gene match. CDR3 bases: TGTGCCAGCAGCTCCCGAATAGCGGGGGGGCTCCATGAGCAGTTCTTC. It encodes CASSSRIAGGLHEQFF.

The chain links TRBV24-1 to TRBJ2-1; 9 positions match TRBD2. This CDR3 contains 15 residues. V shed 4 bases, J shed 5 bases, and the junction held 5 bases outside the gene matches. CDR1 KGHDR and CDR2 SFDVKD come from the germline V gene. CDR3 region: CATSEERGADNEQFF. The CDR3 bases are TGTGCCACCAGTGAAGAGCGGGGGGCGGACAATGAGCAGTTCTTC.

This clonotype was seen repeatedly, ten times or more. V and J are TRBV7-4 and TRBJ1-5, with TRBD1 as a possible D gene (5 bases). Looked up from germline, CDR1 is SGHVT and CDR2 is SQSDAQ. Trimming removed 5 bases from V and 8 bases from J, with 13 bases in between. The CDR3 sequence is 13 residues long. CDR3 bases: TGTGCCAGCAGCCCGCCCAGGGAAGAGCCCCAGCATTTT. Protein: CASSPPREEPQHF. The whole variable domain, filled in from reference TRBV7-4 and TRBJ1-5, reads GAGVSQSPRYKVAKRGRDVALRCDSISGHVTLYWYRQTLGQGSEVLTYSQSDAQRDKSGRPSGRFSAERPERSVSTLKIQRTEQGDSAVYLCASSPPREEPQHFGDGTRLSIL.

This clonotype was recorded a few times. The rearrangement links TRBV11-2 to TRBJ2-6, with 8 bases identical to TRBD2. CDR1 is SGHAT, CDR2 FQNNGV, per germline. The CDR3 covers 19 residues. The V gene end was trimmed by 7 bases and the J gene end by 0 bases; junction bases not matched to a gene: 14. The CDR3 coding sequence is TGTGCCAGCAAAAACTGGGAGAGCGGGAGCGGCTCTGGGGCCAACGTCCTGACTTTC. It encodes CASKNWESGSGSGANVLTF.

This clonotype turned up a few times. J is TRBJ2-1 and V is TRBV12-3 or TRBV12-4; the D gene is possibly TRBD2 (6 bases). Trimming cost V 2 bases and J 7 bases, with 15 bases left between them. The CDR3 covers 15 residues. The CDR3 nucleotides read TGTGCCAGCAGTTTAAAAGGCGGGGTGGGGAATGAGCAGTTCTTC. This gives the protein CASSLKGGVGNEQFF.

Only a few counts were recorded for this clonotype. The V gene is TRBV5-6, the J gene TRBJ2-3; 9 bases map to TRBD2. This CDR3 region has 15 residues. Germline trimming cut 4 bases from V and 3 bases from J; bases unmatched to any gene: 6. The germline gives CDR1 SGHDT, CDR2 YYEEEE. CDR3 loop: CASSRRTSVTDTQYF. The CDR3 DNA reads as TGTGCCAGCAGCCGACGGACTAGCGTGACAGATACGCAGTATTTT.

In its sample, this clonotype was seen many times. This chain joins TRBV21-1 and TRBJ2-7. TRBV21-1 is tagged as a pseudogene. The CDR3 covers 14 residues. The CDR3 is CASSKARDCYEQYF. The CDR3, as DNA: TGTGCCAGCAGCAAAGCGCGAGACTGCTACGAGCAGTACTTC.

In this sample, this clonotype turned up many times. The chain uses TRBV11-2 and TRBJ2-2; the D is unclear. The germline CDR1 and CDR2 sequences are SGHAT and FQNNGV. The CDR3 sequence is 13 residues long. Between the trimmed V and J ends, which lost 4 bases and 6 bases, there was a span of 9 bases. This CDR3 reads CASSSPRSGELFF. Written as DNA, the CDR3 is TGTGCCAGCAGCTCTCCTCGGTCCGGGGAGCTGTTTTTT.

This clonotype was observed many times. The chain uses TRBV5-1 and TRBJ2-1; the match to TRBD2 covers 8 bases. The ends lost 4 bases at V and 10 bases at J; junction bases unmatched: 10. The CDR3 consists of 14 residues. CDR1 is SGHRS and CDR2 is YFSETQ in the germline V gene. The DNA for the CDR3 is TGCGCCAGCAGCGTGGGACTAGGGCGTGAGGAGCAGTTCTTC. Its translation is CASSVGLGREEQFF.

The J gene is TRBJ2-7, the V gene TRBV5-8; 12 bases are a match to TRBD1. This CDR3 is 15 amino acids long. Trimming removed 4 bases from V and 4 bases from J; junction bases left unmatched: 6. Germline V lookup: CDR1 SGHTS, CDR2 YDEGEE. The DNA for the CDR3 is TGTGCCAGCAGCCCGCCGGGACAGGGGGCTTACGAGCAGTACTTC. This gives the protein CASSPPGQGAYEQYF.

The chain couples TRBV29-1 to TRBJ2-1; D gene ambiguous. The CDR3 covers 14 residues. The germline gives CDR1 SQVTM, CDR2 ANQGSEA. Between the trimmed V and J ends, which lost 7 bases and 1 base, there was a span of 14 bases. The CDR3: CSGRKGESYNEQFF. The DNA for the CDR3 is TGCAGCGGGCGAAAGGGCGAGTCCTACAATGAGCAGTTCTTC.

This clonotype was seen at least ten times. The chain joins TRBV27 to TRBJ2-3; D not resolved. Trimming took off 3 bases at V and 0 bases at J, with 7 bases between the two ends. The V gene's germline CDR1 is MNHEY and CDR2 SMNVEV (reference sequence). This CDR3 has 14 residues. The CDR3 DNA reads TGTGCCAGCAGTTTCTCTTATAGCACAGATACGCAGTATTTT. Encoded protein: CASSFSYSTDTQYF.

The chain has TRBV12-3 or TRBV12-4 and TRBJ2-7; TRBD1 might be the D (6 bases). The V gene lost 7 bases and the J gene lost 3 bases, with 13 bases spanning the gap. The CDR3 runs 13 residues. In DNA form, the CDR3 reads TGTGCCAGCACCCGGACAGACTACTACGAGCAGTACTTC. It translates to CASTRTDYYEQYF.

This clonotype was observed a handful of times. The chain employs TRBV7-6 and TRBJ2-1; the D gene is possibly TRBD2 (5 bases). The CDR3 extends over 15 amino acids. Germline V gives CDR1 SGHVS, CDR2 FNYEAQ. The V and J ends lost 6 bases and 0 bases respectively, with 12 bases between them. The CDR3 bases are TGTGCCAGCAGATCCGGGATGAGCTCCTACAATGAGCAGTTCTTC. It specifies CASRSGMSSYNEQFF. The full variable domain, completed using reference TRBV7-6 and TRBJ2-1, is GAGVSQSPRYKVTKRGQDVALRCDPISGHVSLYWYRQALGQGPEFLTYFNYEAQQDKSGLPNDRFSAERPEGSISTLTIQRTEQRDSAMYRCASRSGMSSYNEQFFGPGTRLTVL.

Regarding this clonotype: A much more abundant neighbour one base away suggests this may be a read error. V and J are TRBV18 and TRBJ1-5, with 10 bases fitting TRBD1. Germline V gene data show CDR1 as KGHSH and CDR2 as LQKENI. This CDR3 comprises 16 residues. CDR3 sequence reads: CASSPTGQGINHPQHF. The CDR3 region has the DNA TGTGCCAGCTCACCGACGGGACAGGGGATCAATCATCCCCAGCATTTT.